This TCR beta chain stems from a study of T cell clones after liver transplantation. Study-wide context: A pre-transplant mixed lymphocyte reaction with TCRbeta sequencing defined graft-donor-reactive clones followed in post-transplant blood.

Germline V gene data show CDR1 as MNHNS and CDR2 as SASEGT. The CDR3 spans 15 residues. The trim removed 5 bases at V and 4 bases at J, leaving 10 bases unmatched. Assay used: immunoSEQ multiplex PCR; TCRdb lists only in-frame clones, some missing. The sample contains about 25,000 clones, roughly 69% of which appear only once. This clone was detected a few times. This specimen consisted of CD4+ T cells from blood, obtained before liver transplant. The chain combines TRBV6-1 with TRBJ2-7; 8 nucleotides agree with TRBD2. The sequence was obtained from a human donor who received a liver transplant. CDR3 in DNA: TGTGCCAGCAGTAGTTCAGGCGGGGGGATGTACGAGCAGTACTTC. Translating gives CASSSSGGGMYEQYF.